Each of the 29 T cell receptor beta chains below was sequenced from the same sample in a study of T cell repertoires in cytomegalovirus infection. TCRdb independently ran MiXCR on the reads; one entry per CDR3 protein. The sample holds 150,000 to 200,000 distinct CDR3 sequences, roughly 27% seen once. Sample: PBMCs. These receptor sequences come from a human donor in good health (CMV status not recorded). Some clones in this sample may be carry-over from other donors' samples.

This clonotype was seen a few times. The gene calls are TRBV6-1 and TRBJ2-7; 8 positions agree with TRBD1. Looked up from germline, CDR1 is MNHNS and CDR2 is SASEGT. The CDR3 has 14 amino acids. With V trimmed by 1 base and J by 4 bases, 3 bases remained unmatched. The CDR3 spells CASSEGTGLYEQYF. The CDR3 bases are TGTGCCAGCAGTGAAGGGACAGGGTTGTACGAGCAGTACTTC.

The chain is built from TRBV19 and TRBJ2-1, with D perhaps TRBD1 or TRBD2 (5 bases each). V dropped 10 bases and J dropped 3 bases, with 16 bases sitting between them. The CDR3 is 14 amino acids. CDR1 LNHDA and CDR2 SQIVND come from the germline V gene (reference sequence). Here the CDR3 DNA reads TGTGCCACCGACAGTTCCAGCGGCTACAATGAGCAGTTCTTC. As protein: CATDSSSGYNEQFF.

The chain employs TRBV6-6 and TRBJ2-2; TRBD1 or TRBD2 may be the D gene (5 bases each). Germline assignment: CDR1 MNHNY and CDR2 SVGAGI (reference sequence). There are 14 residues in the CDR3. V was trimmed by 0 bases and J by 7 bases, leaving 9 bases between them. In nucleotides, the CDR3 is TGTGCCAGCAGTTACTCGTGGGGGTTCGGGGAGCTGTTTTTT. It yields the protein CASSYSWGFGELFF.

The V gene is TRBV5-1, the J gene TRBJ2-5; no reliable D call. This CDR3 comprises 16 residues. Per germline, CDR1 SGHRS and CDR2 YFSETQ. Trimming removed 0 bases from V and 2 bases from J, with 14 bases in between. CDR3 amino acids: CASSLEPPLAQETQYF. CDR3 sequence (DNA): TGCGCCAGCAGCTTGGAACCCCCCCTCGCACAAGAGACCCAGTACTTC.

This CDR3 is CASSTGDGYEQYF. DNA for the CDR3: TGTGCCAGTAGTACCGGGGACGGCTACGAGCAGTACTTC. The chain combines TRBV19 with TRBJ2-7, with D possibly being TRBD1 or TRBD2 (5 bases each). The germline V gene has CDR1 LNHDA and CDR2 SQIVND (reference sequence). There are 13 residues in the CDR3. Trimming stripped 4 bases from V and 3 bases from J, with 10 bases between.

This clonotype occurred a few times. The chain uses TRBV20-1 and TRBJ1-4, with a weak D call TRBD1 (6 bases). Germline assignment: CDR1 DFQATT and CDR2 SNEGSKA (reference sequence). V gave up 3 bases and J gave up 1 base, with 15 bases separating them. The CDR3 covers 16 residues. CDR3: CSASLGKGGTNEKLFF. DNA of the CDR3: TGCAGTGCTAGCCTCGGGAAGGGGGGAACTAATGAAAAACTGTTTTTT.

The DNA for the CDR3 is TGTGCCAGCCAGACTAGCGGGGGAGGCAATGAGCAGTTCTTC. Translation gives CASQTSGGGNEQFF. This chain joins TRBV19 and TRBJ2-1; 12 positions match TRBD2. J lost 6 bases, V lost 9 bases, and 6 bases had no gene match. Germline values: CDR1 LNHDA, CDR2 SQIVND (reference sequence). The CDR3 totals 14 residues.

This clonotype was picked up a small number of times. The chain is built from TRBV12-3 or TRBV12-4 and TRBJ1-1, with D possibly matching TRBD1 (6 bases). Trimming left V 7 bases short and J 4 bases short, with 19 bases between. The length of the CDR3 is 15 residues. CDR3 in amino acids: CASTPPNRASTEAFF. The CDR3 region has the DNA TGTGCCAGCACCCCCCCGAACAGGGCGAGCACTGAAGCTTTCTTT.

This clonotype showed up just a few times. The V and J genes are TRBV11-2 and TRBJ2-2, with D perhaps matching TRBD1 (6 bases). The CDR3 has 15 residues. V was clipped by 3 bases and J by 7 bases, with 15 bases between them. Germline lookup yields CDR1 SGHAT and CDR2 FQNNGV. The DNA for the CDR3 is TGTGCCAGCAGCTTCCGGGACCCAGGGGTCGGGGAGCTGTTTTTT. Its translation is CASSFRDPGVGELFF.

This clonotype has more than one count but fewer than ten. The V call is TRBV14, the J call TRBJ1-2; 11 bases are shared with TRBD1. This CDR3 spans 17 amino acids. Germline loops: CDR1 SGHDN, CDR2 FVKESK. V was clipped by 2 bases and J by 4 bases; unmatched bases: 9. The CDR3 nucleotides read TGTGCCAGCAGCCAACTACGGGACAGGGGGAATTTCTATGGCTACACCTTC. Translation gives CASSQLRDRGNFYGYTF.

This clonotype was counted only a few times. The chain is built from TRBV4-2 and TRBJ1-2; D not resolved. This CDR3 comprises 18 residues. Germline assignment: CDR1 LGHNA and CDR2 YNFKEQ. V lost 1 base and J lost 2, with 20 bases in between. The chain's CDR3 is CASSQVQGSSVRNYGYTF. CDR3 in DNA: TGTGCCAGCAGCCAAGTCCAAGGATCCAGTGTTCGAAACTATGGCTACACCTTC.

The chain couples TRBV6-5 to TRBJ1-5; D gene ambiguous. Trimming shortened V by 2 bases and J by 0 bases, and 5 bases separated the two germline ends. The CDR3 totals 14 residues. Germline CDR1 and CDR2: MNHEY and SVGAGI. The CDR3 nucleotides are TGTGCCAGCAGTTACGGTGGTAGCAATCAGCCCCAGCATTTT. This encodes CASSYGGSNQPQHF.

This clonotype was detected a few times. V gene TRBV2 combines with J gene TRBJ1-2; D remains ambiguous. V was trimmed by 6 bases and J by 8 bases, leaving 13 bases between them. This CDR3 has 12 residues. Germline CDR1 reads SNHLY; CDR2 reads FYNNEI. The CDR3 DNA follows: TGTGCCAGCAGCTCCTCGGGTAGGGGCTACACCTTC. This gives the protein CASSSSGRGYTF.

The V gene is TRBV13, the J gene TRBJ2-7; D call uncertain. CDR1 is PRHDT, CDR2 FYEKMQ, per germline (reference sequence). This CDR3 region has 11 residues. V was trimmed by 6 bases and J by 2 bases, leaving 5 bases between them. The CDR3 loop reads CASRGPYEQYF. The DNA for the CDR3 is TGTGCCAGCAGGGGCCCCTACGAGCAGTACTTC.

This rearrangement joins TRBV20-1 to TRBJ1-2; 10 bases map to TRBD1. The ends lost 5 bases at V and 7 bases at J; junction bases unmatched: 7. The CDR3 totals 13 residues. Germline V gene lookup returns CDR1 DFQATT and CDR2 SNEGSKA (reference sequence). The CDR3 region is CSAWTGGGSGYTF. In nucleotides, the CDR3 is TGCAGTGCTTGGACAGGGGGAGGGAGTGGCTACACCTTC.

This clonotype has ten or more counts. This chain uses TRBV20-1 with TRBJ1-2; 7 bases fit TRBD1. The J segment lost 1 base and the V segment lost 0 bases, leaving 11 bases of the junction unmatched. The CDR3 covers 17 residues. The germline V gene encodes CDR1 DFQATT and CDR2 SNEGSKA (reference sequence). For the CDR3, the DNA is TGCAGTGCTAGAGATTTCAGTCGGGACAGAGATAACTATGGCTACACCTTC. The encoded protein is CSARDFSRDRDNYGYTF.

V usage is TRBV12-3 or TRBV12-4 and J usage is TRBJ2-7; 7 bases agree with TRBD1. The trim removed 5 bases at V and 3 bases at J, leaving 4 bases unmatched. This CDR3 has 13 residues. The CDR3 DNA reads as TGTGCCAGCAGTCAGGGGGTAGGCTACGAGCAGTACTTC. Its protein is CASSQGVGYEQYF.

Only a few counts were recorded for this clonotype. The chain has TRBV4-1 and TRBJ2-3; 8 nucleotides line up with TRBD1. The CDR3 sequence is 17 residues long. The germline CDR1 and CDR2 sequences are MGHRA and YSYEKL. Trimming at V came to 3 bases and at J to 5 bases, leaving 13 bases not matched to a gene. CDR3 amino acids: CASSHRFPGGPGDTQYF. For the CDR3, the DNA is TGCGCCAGCAGCCACCGCTTCCCAGGGGGCCCCGGAGATACGCAGTATTTT.

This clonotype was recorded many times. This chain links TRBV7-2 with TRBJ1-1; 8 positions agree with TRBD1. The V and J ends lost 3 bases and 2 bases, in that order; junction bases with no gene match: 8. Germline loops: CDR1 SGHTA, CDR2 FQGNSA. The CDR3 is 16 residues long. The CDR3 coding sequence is TGTGCCAGCAGCTTGACAGGGGCCTTAAGAAACACTGAAGCTTTCTTT. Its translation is CASSLTGALRNTEAFF.

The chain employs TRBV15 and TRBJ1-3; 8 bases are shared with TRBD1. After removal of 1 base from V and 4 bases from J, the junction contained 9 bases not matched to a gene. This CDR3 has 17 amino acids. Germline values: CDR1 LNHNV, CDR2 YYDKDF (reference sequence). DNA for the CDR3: TGTGCCACCAGCAGAGTTCTCACAGGGGGGTCCGGAAACACCATATATTTT. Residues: CATSRVLTGGSGNTIYF.

In DNA form, the CDR3 reads TGCGCCAGCAGTCCCCGACAGGGGAGAGGTGGCTACACCTTC. Its translation: CASSPRQGRGGYTF. This chain joins TRBV23-1 and TRBJ1-2; 8 nucleotides match TRBD1. TRBV23-1 is classed as an ORF, of uncertain function. The V and J ends lost 4 bases and 7 bases, in that order; junction bases with no gene match: 8. CDR3 length equals 14 residues.

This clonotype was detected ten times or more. In DNA form, the CDR3 reads TGTGCCAGCAGCTCCATCAGGGAGACCCAGTACTTC. Translation gives CASSSIRETQYF. V gene TRBV7-2 combines with J gene TRBJ2-5; D unclear. V was pared by 4 bases and J by 5 bases, with 8 bases between. This CDR3 spans 12 amino acids. Per the germline V gene, CDR1 is SGHTA and CDR2 is FQGNSA.

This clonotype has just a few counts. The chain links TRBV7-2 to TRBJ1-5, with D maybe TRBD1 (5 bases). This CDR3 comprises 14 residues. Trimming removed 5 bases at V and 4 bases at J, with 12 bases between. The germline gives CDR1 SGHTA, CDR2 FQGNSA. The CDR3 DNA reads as TGTGCCAGCAGCCAGGGAGTGGGGAATCAGCCCCAGCATTTT. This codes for CASSQGVGNQPQHF.

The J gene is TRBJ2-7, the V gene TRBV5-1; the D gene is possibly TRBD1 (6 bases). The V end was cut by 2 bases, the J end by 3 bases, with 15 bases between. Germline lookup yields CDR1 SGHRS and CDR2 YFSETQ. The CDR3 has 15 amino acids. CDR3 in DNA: TGCGCCAGCAGCTTAGACGGGGACATATACTACGAGCAGTACTTC. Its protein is CASSLDGDIYYEQYF.

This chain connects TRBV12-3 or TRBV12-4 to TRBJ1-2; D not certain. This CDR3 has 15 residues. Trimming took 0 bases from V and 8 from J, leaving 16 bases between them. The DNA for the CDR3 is TGTGCCAGCAGTTTAGCTTCGACATCTTTGGGGGGCTACACCTTC. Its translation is CASSLASTSLGGYTF.

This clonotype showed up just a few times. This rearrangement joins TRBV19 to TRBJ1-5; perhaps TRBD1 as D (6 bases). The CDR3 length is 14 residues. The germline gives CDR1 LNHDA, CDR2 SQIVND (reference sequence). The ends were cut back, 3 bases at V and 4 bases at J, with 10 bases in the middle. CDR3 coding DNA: TGTGCCAGTAGTATCGGGACACCTAATCAGCCCCAGCATTTT. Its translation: CASSIGTPNQPQHF.

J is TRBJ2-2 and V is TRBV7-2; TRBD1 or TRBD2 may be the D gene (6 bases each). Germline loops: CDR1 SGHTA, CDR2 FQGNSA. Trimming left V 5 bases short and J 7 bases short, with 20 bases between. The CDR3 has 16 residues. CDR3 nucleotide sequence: TGTGCCAGCAGCGAAGGACAGATTGAGGGGGGCGGGGAGCTGTTTTTT. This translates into CASSEGQIEGGGELFF.

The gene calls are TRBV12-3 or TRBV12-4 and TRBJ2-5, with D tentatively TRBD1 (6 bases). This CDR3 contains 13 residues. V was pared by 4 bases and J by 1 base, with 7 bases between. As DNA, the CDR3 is TGTGCCAGCAGTTCGGACAGCCAAGAGACCCAGTACTTC. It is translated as CASSSDSQETQYF.

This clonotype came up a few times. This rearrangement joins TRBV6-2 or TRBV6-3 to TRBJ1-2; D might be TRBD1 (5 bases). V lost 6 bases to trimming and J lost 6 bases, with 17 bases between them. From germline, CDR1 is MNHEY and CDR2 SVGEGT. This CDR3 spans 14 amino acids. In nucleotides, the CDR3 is TGTGCCAGCAGCTTCGGGGCGGCGGTGGATGGCTACACCTTC. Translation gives CASSFGAAVDGYTF.